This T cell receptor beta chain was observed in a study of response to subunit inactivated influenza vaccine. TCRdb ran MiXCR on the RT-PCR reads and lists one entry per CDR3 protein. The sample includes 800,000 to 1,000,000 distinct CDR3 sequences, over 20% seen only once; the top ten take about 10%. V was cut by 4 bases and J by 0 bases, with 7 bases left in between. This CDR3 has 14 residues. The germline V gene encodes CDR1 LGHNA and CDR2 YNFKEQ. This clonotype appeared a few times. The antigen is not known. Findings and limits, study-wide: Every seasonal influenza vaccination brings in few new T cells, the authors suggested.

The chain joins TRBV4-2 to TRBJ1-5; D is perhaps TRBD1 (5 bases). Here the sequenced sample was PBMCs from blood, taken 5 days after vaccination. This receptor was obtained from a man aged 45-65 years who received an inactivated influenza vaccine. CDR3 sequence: CASSPQVSNQPQHF. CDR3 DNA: TGTGCCAGCAGCCCACAGGTTAGCAATCAGCCCCAGCATTTT.